This TCR beta chain was recovered during a study of blood T cells in healthy people across ages. PCR was performed a second time for about 7 to 12 cycles using a sample-barcoded 5' primer and a J-beta primer mix. TCRdb redid the calling of the 5' RACE reads with MiXCR, one entry per CDR3 protein. The table lists fewer than 900,000 distinct CDR3 sequences, approximately 49% of them singletons, with around a third in the top ten. Trimming removed 0 bases at V and 7 bases at J, with 15 bases between. Germline V gene data show CDR1 as LGHNA and CDR2 as YSLEER. CDR3 length: 15 amino acids. The sample taken for sequencing was blood. The chain recombines TRBV4-3 with TRBJ1-1, with D tentatively TRBD1 (6 bases). This receptor was obtained from a woman aged 60-70 years in good health. This CDR3 reads CASSQDGGAGDEAFF. The CDR3 DNA reads as TGCGCCAGCAGCCAAGATGGAGGGGCAGGGGATGAAGCTTTCTTT.